This T cell receptor beta chain was sequenced in a study of T-cell reconstitution after alpha-beta-depleted transplantation in children (dated by TCRdb to about 2016). For context, the study as a whole: Using TCR repertoire profiling, the study quantitatively followed how T-cell immune reconstitution unfolded in children after TCRalphabeta/CD19-depleted allogeneic hematopoietic cell transplantation.

Reading the label with the study, this specimen's treatment or condition is: allogeneic hematopoietic cell transplantation with graft depleted of TCRalphabeta T cells and CD19 B cells. The children who served as transplant recipients had been given grafts of TCRalphabeta/CD19-depleted allogeneic hematopoietic cells. The investigation overall reported the following: The apparently early alphabetaT-cell count recovery about two months after transplant was reportedly dependent on only several hundred rapidly expanded clones derived from non-depleted graft cells. Over subsequent months, a decline in hyperexpanded clone frequencies was noted, and after one year, T-cell counts and TCRbeta diversity were mostly ascribed to newly produced T cells. In some patients, high TCRbeta diversity at day 60 was attributed to recipient T cells and intrathymic progenitors that had survived conditioning.

This clonotype was seen repeatedly, ten times or more. Its cognate antigen has yet to be identified. The junction differs from germline at one of its ends, possibly a read error. The library was built by means of PCR. The reads were generated on an Illumina HiSeq 2500. To normalize quantification of the TCRbeta repertoire, the TCR libraries were built with molecular barcoding that relied on unique molecular identifiers. TCRdb took the public reads, trimmed them with fastp at Q25, ran MiXCR for clone calling and kept in-frame beta chains. Records with the same CDR3 protein are collapsed into one entry carrying the most frequent genes and DNA. Counted in this sample were about 290,000 distinct CDR3 sequences; approximately 7.3% of them appeared once. Approximately 8.2% of the sample lies in the top ten. This receptor was obtained from a female patient aged 2 to 10 who had a stem cell transplant for Fanconi anemia, so the T cells may come from the graft donor. The source was peripheral blood, collected 360 days after TCRalphabeta/CD19-depleted stem cell transplant.

The CDR3 has the sequence CASSLAGPGELFF. In nucleotide form, the sequence is TGCGCCAGCAGCTTGGCAGGGCCCGGGGAGCTGTTTTTT. The chain links TRBV7-2 with TRBJ2-2; TRBD1 is a possible D gene, resting on 5 matching bases. In the germline V gene, CDR1 corresponds to SGHTA and CDR2 to FQGNSA. Spanning cysteine to phenylalanine, the CDR3 consists of 13 amino acids. Just the 39-base CDR3 DNA is kept, in frame starting at base 1.